The count of the clone carrying this TCR beta chain is one. Assay used: immunoSEQ multiplex PCR; TCRdb lists only in-frame clones, some missing. The data hold 500,000 to 650,000 clones, with about 80% observed a single time. This entry comes from a study of shared clonotypes between healthy human individuals. Each of the donors was a healthy adult who was HIV-negative and had not had a recent acute infection or vaccination. Only Caucasian adults living in Nashville, Tennessee served as donors. The sequenced sample consisted of PBMCs. The receptor comes from a middle-aged woman in good health. Some clones in this sample may be carry-over from other donors' samples.

CDR3 region: CASSLTSGSADLFF. The CDR3 DNA is TGCGCCAGCAGCTTGACTAGCGGGAGCGCCGATTTGTTCTTC. The chain employs TRBV5-1 and TRBJ2-1, with TRBD2 matching 11 bases. CDR1 and CDR2 (germline): SGHRS, YFSETQ. CDR3 size: 14 residues. V trimming: 1 base; J trimming: 15 bases; junction bases outside the gene matches: 9.